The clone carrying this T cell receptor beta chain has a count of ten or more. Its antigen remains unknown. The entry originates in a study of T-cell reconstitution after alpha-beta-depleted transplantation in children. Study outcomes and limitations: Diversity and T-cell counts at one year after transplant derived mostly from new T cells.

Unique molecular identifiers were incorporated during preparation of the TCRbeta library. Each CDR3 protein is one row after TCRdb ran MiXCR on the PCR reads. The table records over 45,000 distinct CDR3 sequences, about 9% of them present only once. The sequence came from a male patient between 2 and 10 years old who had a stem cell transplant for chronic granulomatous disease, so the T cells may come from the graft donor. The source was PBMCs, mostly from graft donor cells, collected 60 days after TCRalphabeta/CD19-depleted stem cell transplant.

CDR3 bases: TGCAGTGCTATAGAGCGGGGCCGCCCACAAGATACGCAGTATTTT. Its protein is CSAIERGRPQDTQYF. The chain couples TRBV20-1 to TRBJ2-3; TRBD2 matches at 7 bases. The germline V gene encodes CDR1 DFQATT and CDR2 SNEGSKA (reference sequence). The junction had 12 bases not matched to a gene; V was cut back by 4 bases and J by 5 bases. The CDR3 totals 15 residues.